This T cell receptor beta chain was obtained from a study of blood T cell repertoires in COVID-19. Background on the study: Acute and convalescent COVID-19 samples came from the United States, Italy and Spain. PBMCs, B-cell-depleted T cells, or T cells were the source of the cDNA or gDNA that made up the material.

Authors' processing steps: Amplification from reference gene primers served as the basis for estimated nucleated cell counts. Only in-frame clones appear in the TCRdb table, and some are missing; sequencing was by immunoSEQ multiplex PCR. V and J calls and clone size are copied from that table; D and trimming were computed from the DNA. The sample lists roughly 410,000 clones; more than 80% were seen once. Germline V gives CDR1 SQVTM, CDR2 ANQGSEA. V was pared by 3 bases and J by 2 bases, with 7 bases between. CDR3 length: 12 amino acids. This chain connects TRBV29-1 to TRBJ1-2, with D unresolved. The TCR originated in a man in his forties or fifties with acute or convalescent COVID-19. Sequencing was carried out using peripheral blood. The CDR3 DNA reads as TGCAGCGTTGAGACAAGAAACTATGGCTACACCTTC. As protein: CSVETRNYGYTF.